Presented here are 15 T cell receptor beta chains from one specimen sequenced in a study of T cells after yellow fever vaccination. TCRdb re-derived calls from the 5' RACE reads in MiXCR, one entry per CDR3 protein. The repertoire holds hundreds of thousands of distinct CDR3 sequences, with less than 4.5% as singletons. This specimen was PBMCs, taken on the day of the yellow fever booster vaccination. All receptors derive from a man aged 18 to 30 who received the YFV17D yellow fever vaccine.

The table lists this clonotype with a few counts. The J gene is TRBJ2-6, the V gene TRBV7-3; D is uncertain. With 5 bases removed from V and 0 bases from J, the gap between germline ends came to 20 bases. Germline-derived CDR1 and CDR2 are SGHTA and FQGTGA. The CDR3 loop spans 19 amino acids. The CDR3 here is CASSARVPGPNSGANVLTF. The DNA for the CDR3 is TGTGCCAGCAGCGCAAGGGTCCCTGGTCCCAACTCTGGGGCCAACGTCCTGACTTTC. The entire variable domain, with the rest obtained from reference TRBV7-3 and TRBJ2-6, is as follows: GAGVSQTPSNKVTEKGKYVELRCDPISGHTALYWYRQSLGQGPEFLIYFQGTGAADDSGLPNDRFFAVRPEGSVSTLKIQRTERGDSAVYLCASSARVPGPNSGANVLTFGAGSRLTVL.

This clonotype was found many times. The chain carries TRBV7-2 and TRBJ2-2; 8 bases fit TRBD2. The V gene end was trimmed by 6 bases and the J gene end by 6 bases; junction bases not matched to a gene: 9. Germline V gives CDR1 SGHTA, CDR2 FQGNSA. The CDR3 consists of 15 residues. The CDR3 region has the DNA TGTGCCAGCAGTCGCGGGGGGTATAGCGCCGGGGAGCTGTTTTTT. Encoded protein: CASSRGGYSAGELFF.

J is TRBJ1-1 and V is TRBV12-3 or TRBV12-4, with D possibly being TRBD1 (5 bases). The V and J ends lost 6 bases and 0 bases respectively, with 14 bases between them. This CDR3 has 15 residues. In nucleotides, the CDR3 is TGTGCCAGCAGAGTTCCGGGACGGTTGAACACTGAAGCTTTCTTT. Translation: CASRVPGRLNTEAFF.

A few counts support this clonotype. J is TRBJ2-1 and V is TRBV3-1; 7 nucleotides line up with TRBD2. Germline V CDR1 and CDR2: LGHDT, YNNKEL (reference sequence). Unmatched junction bases numbered 17, after V lost 4 bases and J lost 2 bases. This CDR3 is 19 amino acids long. CDR3 in amino acids: CASSPPARVGRRPYNEQFF. DNA of the CDR3: TGTGCCAGCAGCCCCCCCGCCCGGGTCGGGAGGCGGCCCTACAATGAGCAGTTCTTC.

This clonotype was recorded at least ten times. The chain is built from TRBV6-5 and TRBJ1-2, with 7 bases that match TRBD1. The germline V gene encodes CDR1 MNHEY and CDR2 SVGAGI. This CDR3 contains 13 residues. J was trimmed by 2 bases and V by 6 bases; bases with no gene match: 3. CDR3 amino acids: CASRPRGNYGYTF. The CDR3 DNA is TGTGCCAGCAGACCCAGGGGGAACTATGGCTACACCTTC.

There are a few counts of this clonotype. The chain uses TRBV11-2 and TRBJ2-1; D may match TRBD1 or TRBD2 (5 bases each). CDR3 length equals 15 residues. V was shortened by 6 bases and J by 4 bases, with 16 bases between the two germline ends. Germline CDR1 is SGHAT and CDR2 is FQNNGV. CDR3 residues: CASRFWGRQYNEQFF. The CDR3 DNA sequence: TGTGCCAGCAGATTCTGGGGACGACAGTACAATGAGCAGTTCTTC.

This clonotype was detected ten times or more. The rearrangement links TRBV5-1 to TRBJ2-6; TRBD1 agrees at 8 bases. CDR3 size: 18 residues. Looked up from germline, CDR1 is SGHRS and CDR2 is YFSETQ. The ends lost 0 bases at V and 2 bases at J; junction bases unmatched: 7. The CDR3 reads CASSLEGQDRPGANVLTF. CDR3 DNA sequence: TGCGCCAGCAGCTTGGAGGGACAGGACAGGCCTGGGGCCAACGTCCTGACTTTC.

The V call is TRBV7-6, the J call TRBJ1-6; 7 bases line up with TRBD1. Germline V gene data show CDR1 as SGHVS and CDR2 as FNYEAQ. V trimming: 5 bases; J trimming: 4 bases; junction bases outside the gene matches: 11. The CDR3 consists of 17 residues. The CDR3 nucleotides are TGTGCCAGCAGCCCGACCGGGACAGATGGTTATAATTCACCCCTCCACTTT. Its protein product is CASSPTGTDGYNSPLHF. Variable domain in full (rest from reference TRBV7-6 and TRBJ1-6): GAGVSQSPRYKVTKRGQDVALRCDPISGHVSLYWYRQALGQGPEFLTYFNYEAQQDKSGLPNDRFSAERPEGSISTLTIQRTEQRDSAMYRCASSPTGTDGYNSPLHFGNGTRLTVT.

This clonotype was counted only a few times. The J gene is TRBJ1-2, the V gene TRBV6-1; D call uncertain. The CDR3 contains 14 residues. Germline lookup yields CDR1 MNHNS and CDR2 SASEGT. The germline V and J ends were trimmed by 2 bases and 2 bases, with 9 bases remaining between them. The CDR3 nucleotides are TGTGCCAGCAGTGAAATAGCCGGAAACTATGGCTACACCTTC. Its protein product is CASSEIAGNYGYTF.

This clonotype was picked up many times. The V gene is TRBV6-2 or TRBV6-3, the J gene TRBJ1-1, with D unresolved. Trimming pared 2 bases from V and 10 bases from J, leaving 20 bases between. Germline CDR1 is MNHEY and CDR2 is SVGEGT. This CDR3 region has 15 residues. Here the CDR3 DNA reads TGTGCCAGCAGTTACCATAACGTCGGGAGTGCCGGAGCTTTCTTT. This encodes CASSYHNVGSAGAFF.

The chain carries TRBV20-1 and TRBJ2-3, with 13 bases matching TRBD2. Germline CDR1 reads DFQATT; CDR2 reads SNEGSKA (reference sequence). V was clipped by 6 bases and J by 0 bases; unmatched bases: 18. This CDR3 contains 20 residues. CDR3 protein: CSAIIGETLAGGPSTDTQYF. The CDR3 DNA reads as TGCAGTGCCATTATAGGCGAGACACTAGCGGGGGGGCCGAGCACAGATACGCAGTATTTT.

The sample holds many counts of this clonotype. The genes are TRBV10-3 and TRBJ2-5, with D perhaps TRBD1 (5 bases). CDR3 length: 14 amino acids. Trimming took off 3 bases at V and 2 bases at J, with 10 bases between the two ends. The germline gives CDR1 ENHRY, CDR2 SYGVKD. The CDR3 sequence is CAISEWGLQETQYF. The CDR3, as DNA: TGTGCCATCAGTGAATGGGGCCTTCAAGAGACCCAGTACTTC.

This clonotype has only a few counts. The chain joins TRBV27 to TRBJ1-3; the D gene is possibly TRBD1 (6 bases). CDR3 length: 16 residues. Trimming took 5 bases from V and 3 from J, leaving 17 bases between them. From germline, CDR1 is MNHEY and CDR2 SMNVEV (reference sequence). The CDR3 spells CASSPQGFLGGNTIYF. Here the CDR3 DNA reads TGTGCCAGCAGTCCACAGGGTTTCTTAGGTGGAAACACCATATATTTT.

In this sample, this clonotype turned up many times. This chain connects TRBV6-5 to TRBJ2-3; a possible D gene is TRBD2 (7 bases). The CDR3 consists of 13 residues. In germline, CDR1 is MNHEY, CDR2 SVGAGI. V lost 6 bases and J lost 3, with 10 bases in between. The CDR3 DNA reads TGTGCCAGCAGGGGGGGGCCGACAGATACGCAGTATTTT. Amino acid sequence: CASRGGPTDTQYF.

This clonotype has at least ten counts. This chain joins TRBV20-1 and TRBJ2-4; tentatively, D is TRBD2 (6 bases). This CDR3 spans 13 amino acids. The germline V gene encodes CDR1 DFQATT and CDR2 SNEGSKA (reference sequence). V was trimmed by 0 bases and J by 12 bases, leaving 15 bases between them. The CDR3 region has the DNA TGCAGTGCTAGAGATCCGTCGGCGGGGACTCAGTACTTC. As protein: CSARDPSAGTQYF.